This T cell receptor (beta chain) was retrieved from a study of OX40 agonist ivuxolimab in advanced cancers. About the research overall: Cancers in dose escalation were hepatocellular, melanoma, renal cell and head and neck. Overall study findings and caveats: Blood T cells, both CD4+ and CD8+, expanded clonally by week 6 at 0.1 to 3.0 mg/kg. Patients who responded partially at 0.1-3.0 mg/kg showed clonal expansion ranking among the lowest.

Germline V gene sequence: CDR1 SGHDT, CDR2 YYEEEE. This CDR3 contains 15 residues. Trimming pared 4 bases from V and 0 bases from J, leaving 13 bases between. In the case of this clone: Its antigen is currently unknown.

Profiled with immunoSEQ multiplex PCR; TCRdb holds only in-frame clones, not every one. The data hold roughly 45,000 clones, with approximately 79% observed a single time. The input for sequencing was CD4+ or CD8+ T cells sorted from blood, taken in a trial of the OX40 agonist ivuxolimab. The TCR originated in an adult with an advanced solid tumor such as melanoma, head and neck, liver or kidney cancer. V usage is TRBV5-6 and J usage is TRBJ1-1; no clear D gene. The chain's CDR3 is CASSPSWNMNTEAFF. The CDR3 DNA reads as TGTGCCAGCAGCCCTTCCTGGAATATGAACACTGAAGCTTTCTTT.